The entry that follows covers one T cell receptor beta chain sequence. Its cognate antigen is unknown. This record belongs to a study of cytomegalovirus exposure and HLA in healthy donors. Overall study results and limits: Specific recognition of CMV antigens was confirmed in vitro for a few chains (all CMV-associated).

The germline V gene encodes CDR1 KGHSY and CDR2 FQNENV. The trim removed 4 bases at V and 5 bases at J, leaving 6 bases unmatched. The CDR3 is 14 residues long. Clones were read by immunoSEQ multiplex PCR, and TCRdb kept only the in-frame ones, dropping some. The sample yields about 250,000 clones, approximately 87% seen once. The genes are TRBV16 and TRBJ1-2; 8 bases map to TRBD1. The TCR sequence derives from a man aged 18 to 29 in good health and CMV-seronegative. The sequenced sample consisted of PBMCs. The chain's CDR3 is CASSLRQGNYGYTF. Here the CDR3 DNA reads TGTGCCAGCAGCCTTCGACAGGGGAATTATGGCTACACCTTC.